Sequencing of this TCR beta chain was carried out in a study of CD8 T cells in ankylosing spondylitis. The CDR3 consists of 17 residues. Germline V gene lookup returns CDR1 MDHEN and CDR2 SYDVKM. TCR beta libraries were made by quantitative 5'-RACE with molecular barcodes. TCRdb called the 5' RACE reads again in MiXCR, with one record for every CDR3 protein. The table lists approximately 220,000 distinct CDR3 sequences, 8% to 11% of them singletons, with 21% in the top ten. Only one count was recorded for this clonotype. This may stem from a read error, because a much larger clone lies one nucleotide away.

Material: blood, either unsorted or a sorted T cell fraction (not recorded which). V is TRBV28 and J is TRBJ2-7, with 10 bases that match TRBD2. This TCR derives from a male donor with ankylosing spondylitis or in good health (not recorded which). CDR3 residues: CSSSFPIPLSSGGEQYF. The DNA of the CDR3 is TGTTCCAGCAGTTTCCCTATACCCCTTTCTAGCGGGGGTGAGCAGTACTTC.